The rows below give T cell receptor beta chains drawn from one sample of a study of T cells in Graves' hyperthyroidism and ophthalmopathy. TCRdb reprocessed the multiplex PCR reads with MiXCR, giving one entry per CDR3 protein. In the table there are around 500,000 distinct CDR3 sequences, 13% to 15% of which are singletons. The material sequenced was blood. These receptors were taken from a woman in her thirties or forties with Graves' hyperthyroidism. Both conserved end residues are part of each CDR3. Fields, in order: CDR3 protein, CDR3 DNA, clone size, J gene, D gene, V gene. A D gene is named only where the DNA matches it firmly. Size is omitted from some rows. Given values are once, few, many or a class for expanded clones.

CDR3 protein: CASSFRQDLSPLHF
CDR3 DNA: TGTGCCAGCAGTTTCCGGCAGGACCTTTCACCCCTCCACTTT
clone size: many
J gene: TRBJ1-6
D gene: -
V gene: TRBV12-3/TRBV12-4

CDR3 protein: CASSQIAGTNEQFF
CDR3 DNA: TGTGCCAGCAGTCAGATAGCGGGAACCAATGAGCAGTTCTTC
clone size: many
J gene: TRBJ2-1
D gene: TRBD2
V gene: TRBV27

CDR3 protein: CASSLSGQGYNSPLHF
CDR3 DNA: TGTGCCAGCAGTTTATCGGGACAGGGGTACAATTCACCCCTCCACTTT
clone size: many
J gene: TRBJ1-6
D gene: TRBD1
V gene: TRBV28

CDR3 protein: CATSRGGAGTGELFF
CDR3 DNA: TGTGCCACCAGCAGAGGGGGGGCGGGTACCGGGGAGCTGTTTTTT
clone size: few
J gene: TRBJ2-2
D gene: -
V gene: TRBV15

CDR3 protein: CASRPAGQRTGNTIYF
CDR3 DNA: TGTGCCAGCAGACCGGCGGGACAGCGGACGGGAAACACCATATATTTT
clone size: -
J gene: TRBJ1-3
D gene: TRBD1
V gene: TRBV6-1

CDR3 protein: CASSVDQGYNEQFF
CDR3 DNA: TGTGCCAGCAGCGTAGATCAGGGTTACAATGAGCAGTTCTTC
clone size: -
J gene: TRBJ2-1
D gene: -
V gene: TRBV9

CDR3 protein: CASSEFGWTDTQYF
CDR3 DNA: TGTGCCAGCAGTGAATTCGGTTGGACAGATACGCAGTATTTT
clone size: many
J gene: TRBJ2-3
D gene: -
V gene: TRBV2

CDR3 protein: CSARKRLFWDRENSPLHF
CDR3 DNA: TGCAGTGCTAGGAAACGGCTCTTTTGGGACAGGGAAAATTCACCCCTCCACTTT
clone size: -
J gene: TRBJ1-6
D gene: TRBD1
V gene: TRBV20-1

CDR3 protein: CSARGEQGANEKLFF
CDR3 DNA: TGCAGTGCTAGAGGGGAACAGGGGGCTAATGAAAAACTGTTTTTT
clone size: -
J gene: TRBJ1-4
D gene: TRBD1
V gene: TRBV20-1

CDR3 protein: CASSTTGSGELFF
CDR3 DNA: TGTGCCAGCAGCACCACAGGGTCCGGGGAGCTGTTTTTT
clone size: -
J gene: TRBJ2-2
D gene: -
V gene: TRBV5-4

CDR3 protein: CASRRLAGADEQYF
CDR3 DNA: TGTGCCAGCAGAAGACTAGCGGGAGCCGACGAGCAGTACTTC
clone size: -
J gene: TRBJ2-7
D gene: TRBD2
V gene: TRBV6-2/TRBV6-3

CDR3 protein: CASSFSLYYYEQYF
CDR3 DNA: TGTGCCAGCAGCTTTTCCCTCTACTACTACGAGCAGTACTTC
clone size: -
J gene: TRBJ2-7
D gene: -
V gene: TRBV7-2

CDR3 protein: CSVETGSYTEAFF
CDR3 DNA: TGCAGCGTGGAGACAGGATCTTACACTGAAGCTTTCTTT
clone size: few
J gene: TRBJ1-1
D gene: -
V gene: TRBV29-1

CDR3 protein: CASSFRNPGQGLDTQYF
CDR3 DNA: TGTGCCAGCAGCTTTCGGAATCCGGGACAGGGCTTAGATACGCAGTATTTT
clone size: many
J gene: TRBJ2-3
D gene: TRBD1
V gene: TRBV13

CDR3 protein: CASSDGQGYEQYF
CDR3 DNA: TGTGCCAGCAGTGATGGACAGGGCTACGAGCAGTACTTC
clone size: many
J gene: TRBJ2-7
D gene: TRBD1
V gene: TRBV2

CDR3 protein: CSMRDSNQPQHF
CDR3 DNA: TGCAGTATGAGGGATAGCAATCAGCCCCAGCATTTT
clone size: many
J gene: TRBJ1-5
D gene: -
V gene: TRBV20-1

CDR3 protein: CASKGREGQETQYF
CDR3 DNA: TGTGCCAGCAAGGGGCGGGAGGGTCAAGAGACCCAGTACTTC
clone size: many
J gene: TRBJ2-5
D gene: TRBD2
V gene: TRBV2

CDR3 protein: CASDRYGASSYNEQFF
CDR3 DNA: TGTGCCAGCGATAGATATGGCGCTAGCTCCTACAATGAGCAGTTCTTC
clone size: many
J gene: TRBJ2-1
D gene: -
V gene: TRBV28

CDR3 protein: CASSGTRDEQYF
CDR3 DNA: TGTGCCAGCAGTGGGACCCGGGACGAGCAGTACTTC
clone size: few
J gene: TRBJ2-7
D gene: -
V gene: TRBV6-8

CDR3 protein: CASRQMAGFEQYF
CDR3 DNA: TGCGCCAGCAGACAAATGGCGGGATTCGAGCAGTACTTC
clone size: many
J gene: TRBJ2-7
D gene: -
V gene: TRBV5-1

CDR3 protein: CASRGAVSNQPQHF
CDR3 DNA: TGTGCCAGCAGGGGGGCGGTCAGCAATCAGCCCCAGCATTTT
clone size: many
J gene: TRBJ1-5
D gene: -
V gene: TRBV28

CDR3 protein: CASGSAQKGTSEITDTQYF
CDR3 DNA: TGTGCTAGTGGTTCCGCCCAAAAAGGGACTAGCGAGATCACAGATACGCAGTATTTT
clone size: many
J gene: TRBJ2-3
D gene: TRBD2
V gene: TRBV12-5

CDR3 protein: CASSLNPATPKSPLHF
CDR3 DNA: TGTGCCAGCAGCTTAAATCCAGCCACCCCAAAATCACCCCTCCACTTT
clone size: -
J gene: TRBJ1-6
D gene: -
V gene: TRBV7-9

CDR3 protein: CASSYSRRGAYEQYF
CDR3 DNA: TGTGCCAGCAGTTACTCGCGCAGGGGGGCCTACGAGCAGTACTTC
clone size: -
J gene: TRBJ2-7
D gene: -
V gene: TRBV6-2/TRBV6-3

CDR3 protein: CASSLPGVGETQYF
CDR3 DNA: TGTGCCAGTAGTCTCCCGGGAGTTGGGGAGACCCAGTACTTC
clone size: few
J gene: TRBJ2-5
D gene: -
V gene: TRBV19

CDR3 protein: CASTEGTGGDNSPLHF
CDR3 DNA: TGTGCCAGCACCGAGGGGACAGGGGGCGATAATTCACCCCTCCACTTT
clone size: -
J gene: TRBJ1-6
D gene: TRBD1
V gene: TRBV27

CDR3 protein: CASSRGTWYQETQYF
CDR3 DNA: TGTGCCAGCAGCCGCGGGACTTGGTACCAAGAGACCCAGTACTTC
clone size: many
J gene: TRBJ2-5
D gene: -
V gene: TRBV7-9

CDR3 protein: CASSQRGHSHEQYF
CDR3 DNA: TGTGCCAGCAGCCAAAGAGGCCATAGCCACGAGCAGTACTTC
clone size: many
J gene: TRBJ2-7
D gene: -
V gene: TRBV3-1

CDR3 protein: CASSQDPAGYYNEQFF
CDR3 DNA: TGTGCCAGCAGCCAAGACCCAGCGGGATACTACAATGAGCAGTTCTTC
clone size: few
J gene: TRBJ2-1
D gene: TRBD2
V gene: TRBV4-2

CDR3 protein: CASSFGGQNTEAFF
CDR3 DNA: TGTGCCAGCAGTTTTGGGGGACAGAACACTGAAGCTTTCTTT
clone size: many
J gene: TRBJ1-1
D gene: -
V gene: TRBV28

CDR3 protein: CSASTDNEQFF
CDR3 DNA: TGCAGTGCTAGTACGGACAATGAGCAGTTCTTC
clone size: many
J gene: TRBJ2-1
D gene: -
V gene: TRBV20-1

CDR3 protein: CASSPGNLISTDTQYF
CDR3 DNA: TGTGCCAGCAGCCCCGGGAACCTAATTAGCACAGATACGCAGTATTTT
clone size: many
J gene: TRBJ2-3
D gene: -
V gene: TRBV11-3

CDR3 protein: CSARPGSWGYTF
CDR3 DNA: TGCAGTGCTAGACCAGGTTCTTGGGGCTACACCTTC
clone size: many
J gene: TRBJ1-2
D gene: -
V gene: TRBV20-1

CDR3 protein: CASSRGRANEKLFF
CDR3 DNA: TGTGCCAGCAGCAGGGGACGGGCTAATGAAAAACTGTTTTTT
clone size: -
J gene: TRBJ1-4
D gene: -
V gene: TRBV7-9

CDR3 protein: CSARDQGSGTDTQYF
CDR3 DNA: TGCAGTGCTAGAGATCAAGGGAGCGGGACAGATACGCAGTATTTT
clone size: many
J gene: TRBJ2-3
D gene: -
V gene: TRBV20-1

CDR3 protein: CASSPPSGAGEQYF
CDR3 DNA: TGTGCCAGCAGCCCTCCCTCGGGGGCGGGGGAGCAGTACTTC
clone size: many
J gene: TRBJ2-7
D gene: -
V gene: TRBV7-9

CDR3 protein: CASSWTGNQPQHF
CDR3 DNA: TGTGCCAGCAGTTGGACAGGGAATCAGCCCCAGCATTTT
clone size: many
J gene: TRBJ1-5
D gene: TRBD1
V gene: TRBV28

CDR3 protein: CASSFRSSGSTSLSYNEQFF
CDR3 DNA: TGTGCCAGCAGTTTTAGGTCTAGCGGGAGTACTTCCTTATCCTACAATGAGCAGTTCTTC
clone size: many
J gene: TRBJ2-1
D gene: TRBD2
V gene: TRBV27

CDR3 protein: CATSNPGRATNEKLFF
CDR3 DNA: TGTGCCACCAGCAACCCGGGACGAGCAACTAATGAAAAACTGTTTTTT
clone size: many
J gene: TRBJ1-4
D gene: -
V gene: TRBV15

CDR3 protein: CASSSREANTEAFF
CDR3 DNA: TGTGCCAGCAGCTCAAGGGAGGCGAACACTGAAGCTTTCTTT
clone size: -
J gene: TRBJ1-1
D gene: -
V gene: TRBV7-9

CDR3 protein: CASIGIDRGRERGYTF
CDR3 DNA: TGTGCCAGCATTGGCATAGACAGGGGGCGGGAGCGTGGCTACACCTTC
clone size: many
J gene: TRBJ1-2
D gene: TRBD1
V gene: TRBV2

CDR3 protein: CASSQAVSMNTEAFF
CDR3 DNA: TGTGCCAGCAGCCAAGCTGTCAGCATGAACACTGAAGCTTTCTTT
clone size: many
J gene: TRBJ1-1
D gene: -
V gene: TRBV14